This entry concerns a single T cell receptor beta chain. Its antigen is undetermined. This sample is part of a study of CD8 T cells in ankylosing spondylitis. Study results and limitations: Made up of under ten highly homologous variants, a TCR beta motif appeared characteristic of ankylosing spondylitis blood.

V gave up 4 bases and J gave up 9 bases, with 19 bases separating them. The germline V gene encodes CDR1 SEHNR and CDR2 FQNEAQ (reference sequence). This CDR3 is built from 15 residues. The TCR beta libraries were generated through quantitative 5'-RACE incorporating molecular barcodes. Each CDR3 protein gets one entry after TCRdb re-called the 5' RACE reads with MiXCR. The sample carries hundreds of thousands of distinct CDR3 sequences, 15% to 20% recorded once. This TCR came from a male donor with ankylosing spondylitis or in good health (not recorded which). The specimen sequenced was blood, either unsorted or a sorted T cell fraction (not recorded which). J is TRBJ2-4 and V is TRBV7-9, with D tentatively TRBD2 (6 bases). The CDR3 DNA reads as TGTGCCAGCAGCTCCTGGGGAGGCCCGACCAGCATTCAGTACTTC. Its protein is CASSSWGGPTSIQYF.